This T cell receptor (beta chain) emerged from a study of blood T cell repertoires in COVID-19. About the study: There were acute and convalescent COVID-19 samples, and they came from the United States, Italy and Spain. T cells, B-cell-depleted T cells, or PBMCs provided the cDNA or gDNA that served as material.

Germline-derived CDR1 and CDR2 are MNHEY and SVGEGT. The trim removed 2 bases at V and 1 base at J, leaving 7 bases unmatched. The CDR3 is made up of 18 amino acids. In the source study's methods: The assay estimated nucleated cells by amplifying reference gene primers. TCRdb keeps only in-frame clones here, not all; method: immunoSEQ multiplex PCR. That table furnishes V, J and clone size, whereas the DNA furnished D and trimming. The sample shows fewer than 250,000 clones, around four fifths of them seen only once. Sequenced input: peripheral blood. This clonotype was obtained from a woman in her sixties with active or convalescent COVID-19. The V gene is TRBV6-2 or TRBV6-3, the J gene TRBJ1-3, with TRBD1 identical over 11 bases. This CDR3 reads CASSYTGQGASSGNTIYF. In nucleotides, the CDR3 is TGTGCCAGCAGTTACACTGGACAGGGGGCATCTTCTGGAAACACCATATATTTT.